This T cell receptor (beta chain) was retrieved from a study of CD8 T cells in ankylosing spondylitis. Each TCR beta library was made by quantitative 5'-RACE that incorporated molecular barcodes. TCRdb independently ran MiXCR on the 5' RACE reads; one entry per CDR3 protein. The sample consists of some 240,000 distinct CDR3 sequences, 15% to 20% of them appearing once. Study-level findings and limits: Clones linked to the disease showed a CD8+ phenotype. They occurred at relatively low frequencies in peripheral blood. What seemed typical of ankylosing spondylitis blood was a TCR beta motif built from 8 or 9 highly homologous variants. Significantly higher representation of disease-linked clones was reported for matched ankylosing spondylitis synovial fluid.

Trimming stripped 0 bases from V and 7 bases from J, with 8 bases between. Germline V gene data show CDR1 as SGHRS and CDR2 as YFSETQ. The CDR3 loop spans 14 amino acids. Notes on this clonotype: What it binds is unknown.

This TCR was recovered from a male donor with ankylosing spondylitis or in good health (not recorded which). The source material was blood, either unsorted or a sorted T cell fraction (not recorded which). V is TRBV5-1 and J is TRBJ1-6; D might be TRBD1 (5 bases). The CDR3 protein is CASSLEQENSPLHF. The CDR3 nucleotides are TGCGCCAGCAGCTTGGAACAGGAGAATTCACCCCTCCACTTT.